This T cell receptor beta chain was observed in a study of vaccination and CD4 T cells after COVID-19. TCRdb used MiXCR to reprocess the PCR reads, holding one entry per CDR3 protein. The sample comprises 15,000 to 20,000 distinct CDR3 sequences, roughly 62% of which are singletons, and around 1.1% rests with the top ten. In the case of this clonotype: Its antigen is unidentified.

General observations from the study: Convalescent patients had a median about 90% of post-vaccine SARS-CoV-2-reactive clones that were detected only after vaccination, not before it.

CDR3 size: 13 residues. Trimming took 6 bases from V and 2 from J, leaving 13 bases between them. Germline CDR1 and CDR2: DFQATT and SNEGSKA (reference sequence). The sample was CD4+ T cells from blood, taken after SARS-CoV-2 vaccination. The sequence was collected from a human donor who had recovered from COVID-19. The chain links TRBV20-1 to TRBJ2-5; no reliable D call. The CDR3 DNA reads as TGCAGTGCCACGAAGCTTGGGCAAGAGACCCAGTACTTC. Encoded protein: CSATKLGQETQYF.